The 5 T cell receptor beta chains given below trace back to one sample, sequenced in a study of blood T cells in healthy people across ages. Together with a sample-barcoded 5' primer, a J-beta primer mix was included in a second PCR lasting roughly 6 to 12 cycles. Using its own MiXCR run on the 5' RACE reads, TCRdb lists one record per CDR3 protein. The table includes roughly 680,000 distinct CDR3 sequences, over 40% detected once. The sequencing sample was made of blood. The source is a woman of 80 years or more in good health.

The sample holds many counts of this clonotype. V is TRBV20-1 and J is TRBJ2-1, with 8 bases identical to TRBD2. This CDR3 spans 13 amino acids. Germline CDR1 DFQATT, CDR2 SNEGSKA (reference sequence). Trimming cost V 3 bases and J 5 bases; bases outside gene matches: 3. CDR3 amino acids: CSARRGVNNEQFF. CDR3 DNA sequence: TGCAGTGCTAGGCGGGGGGTAAACAATGAGCAGTTCTTC.

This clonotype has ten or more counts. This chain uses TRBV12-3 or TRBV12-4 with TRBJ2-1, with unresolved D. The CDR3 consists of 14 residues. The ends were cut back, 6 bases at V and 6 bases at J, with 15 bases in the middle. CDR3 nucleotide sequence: TGTGCCAGCAGGGACGACCGCCCTTTCAATGAGCAGTTCTTC. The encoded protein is CASRDDRPFNEQFF.

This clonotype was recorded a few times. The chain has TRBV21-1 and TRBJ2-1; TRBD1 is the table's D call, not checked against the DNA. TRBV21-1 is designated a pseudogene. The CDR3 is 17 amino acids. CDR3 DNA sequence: TGTGCCAGCATTAGGGGCCTCCGGGACAGGGTACCCAATGAGCAGTTCTTC. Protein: CASIRGLRDRVPNEQFF.

The CDR3: CASSQVGGGYNEQYF. CDR3 bases: TGCGCCAGCAGCCAAGTTGGGGGGGGATACAATGAGCAGTACTTC. The rearrangement links TRBV4-3 to TRBJ2-1; 7 positions match TRBD2. Gene TRBJ2-7 matches the end of the DNA better, so the J call may be wrong. Germline-derived CDR1 and CDR2 are LGHNA and YSLEER. This CDR3 contains 15 residues.

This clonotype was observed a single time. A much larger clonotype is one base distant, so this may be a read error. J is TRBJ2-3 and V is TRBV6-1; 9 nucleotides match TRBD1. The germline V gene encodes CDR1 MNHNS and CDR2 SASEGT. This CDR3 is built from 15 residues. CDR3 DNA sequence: TGTGGCAGCAGACGGGGACAGGGTACTCTCTTCTTCTGGTATTTT. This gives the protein CGSRRGQGTLFFWYF.